This TCR beta chain stems from a study of T cell responses to AZD1222 COVID-19 vaccine. Findings of the study overall: Vaccine-associated CD4 TCRs spanned spike, dominant at 160-218 and 743-854. In a largely white British group with more females than males, clonal diversity was possibly underestimated.

Clones were read by immunoSEQ multiplex PCR, and TCRdb kept only the in-frame ones, dropping some. The sample includes about 150,000 clones, 90% of them seen just once. As for this clone: The antigen is not known.

This sample comprised peripheral blood, obtained 28 days after the second AZD1222 dose. This clonotype originated in an adult who received the AZD1222 COVID-19 vaccine.

CDR3 sequence reads: CATGGREFQPQHF. The DNA of the CDR3 is TGTGCCACCGGGGGCAGGGAGTTTCAGCCCCAGCATTTT. The chain has TRBV19 and TRBJ1-5; D possibly corresponds to TRBD1 (6 bases). The germline V gene encodes CDR1 LNHDA and CDR2 SQIVND (reference sequence). The CDR3 sequence is 13 residues long. V was shortened by 10 bases and J by 6 bases, with 16 bases between the two germline ends.